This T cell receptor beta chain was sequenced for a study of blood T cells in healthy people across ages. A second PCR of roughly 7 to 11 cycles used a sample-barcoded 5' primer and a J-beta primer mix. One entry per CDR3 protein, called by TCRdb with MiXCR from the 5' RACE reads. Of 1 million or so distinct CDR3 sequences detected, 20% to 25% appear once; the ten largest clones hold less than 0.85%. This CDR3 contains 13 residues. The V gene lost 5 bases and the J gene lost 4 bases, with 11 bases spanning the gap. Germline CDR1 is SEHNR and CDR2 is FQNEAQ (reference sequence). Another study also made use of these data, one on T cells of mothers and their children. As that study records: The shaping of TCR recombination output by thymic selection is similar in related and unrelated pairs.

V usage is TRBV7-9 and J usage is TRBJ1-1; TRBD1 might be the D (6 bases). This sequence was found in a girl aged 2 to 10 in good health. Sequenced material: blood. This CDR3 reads CASSAGEGTEAFF. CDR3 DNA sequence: TGTGCCAGCAGCGCAGGGGAGGGCACTGAAGCTTTCTTT.